These 5 T cell receptor beta chains were sequenced from one sample in a study of T cells in localized non-small cell lung cancer. Profiling relied on immunoSEQ multiplex PCR, and the TCRdb table lists in-frame clones only, not all of them. The sample consists of 65,000 to 95,000 clones, 60% to 85% of them appearing once. This material consisted of PBMCs, taken before any cancer treatment. All receptors derive from a man between 40 and 69 years old with stage II squamous cell lung carcinoma.

This clone appeared a few times. The chain joins TRBV19 to TRBJ2-3, with D maybe TRBD2 (5 bases). The length of the CDR3 is 13 residues. The V gene lost 5 bases and the J gene lost 5 bases, with 11 bases spanning the gap. The germline V gene encodes CDR1 LNHDA and CDR2 SQIVND (reference sequence). The DNA for the CDR3 is TGTGCCAGTAGTCCACCGGGGAGAGATACGCAGTATTTT. It translates to CASSPPGRDTQYF.

The chain has TRBV5-8 and TRBJ2-7; D tentatively fits TRBD1 or TRBD2 (6 bases each). Germline V gene data show CDR1 as SGHTS and CDR2 as YDEGEE. The CDR3 spans 15 residues. V shed 4 bases and J shed 6 bases, with 20 bases lying between them. The chain's CDR3 is CASSHPLGGGGEQYF. In nucleotides, the CDR3 is TGTGCCAGCAGCCACCCCCTTGGAGGGGGTGGCGAGCAGTACTTC. The whole variable domain, remainder taken from reference TRBV5-8 and TRBJ2-7, is EAGVTQSPTHLIKTRGQQATLRCSPISGHTSVYWYQQALGLGLQFLLWYDEGEERNRGNFPPRFSGRQFPNYSSELNVNALELEDSALYLCASSHPLGGGGEQYFGPGTRLTVT.

Concerning this clone itself: Other DNA sequences from this sample encode an identical CDR3 as well. The rearrangement joins TRBV5-6 to TRBJ1-3; possibly TRBD1 for D (5 bases). The V end lost 0 bases, the J end lost 0 bases, and 7 bases lay between the germline ends. Looked up from germline, CDR1 is SGHDT and CDR2 is YYEEEE. CDR3 length: 15 residues. As DNA, the CDR3 is TGTGCCAGCAGCTTGGGAGGGGCCTCTGGAAACACCATATATTTT. Translating it yields CASSLGGASGNTIYF.

This clone came up once. The chain recombines TRBV4-3 with TRBJ2-3; a possible D gene is TRBD2 (6 bases). The V and J ends lost 1 base and 2 bases respectively, with 13 bases between them. Germline lookup yields CDR1 LGHNA and CDR2 YSLEER. The CDR3 is made up of 16 amino acids. Here the CDR3 reads CASSQVDSGLTDTQYF. CDR3 bases: TGCGCCAGCAGCCAAGTTGATAGCGGCCTCACAGATACGCAGTATTTT.

A single count supports this clone. This chain uses TRBV2 with TRBJ2-7; D unclear. This CDR3 is 10 amino acids long. Trimming cost V 7 bases and J 9 bases, with 10 bases left between them. CDR1 is SNHLY and CDR2 is FYNNEI in the germline V gene. The CDR3 DNA reads as TGTGCCAGCAAGGTGGGAACGCAGTACTTC. Translation gives CASKVGTQYF.